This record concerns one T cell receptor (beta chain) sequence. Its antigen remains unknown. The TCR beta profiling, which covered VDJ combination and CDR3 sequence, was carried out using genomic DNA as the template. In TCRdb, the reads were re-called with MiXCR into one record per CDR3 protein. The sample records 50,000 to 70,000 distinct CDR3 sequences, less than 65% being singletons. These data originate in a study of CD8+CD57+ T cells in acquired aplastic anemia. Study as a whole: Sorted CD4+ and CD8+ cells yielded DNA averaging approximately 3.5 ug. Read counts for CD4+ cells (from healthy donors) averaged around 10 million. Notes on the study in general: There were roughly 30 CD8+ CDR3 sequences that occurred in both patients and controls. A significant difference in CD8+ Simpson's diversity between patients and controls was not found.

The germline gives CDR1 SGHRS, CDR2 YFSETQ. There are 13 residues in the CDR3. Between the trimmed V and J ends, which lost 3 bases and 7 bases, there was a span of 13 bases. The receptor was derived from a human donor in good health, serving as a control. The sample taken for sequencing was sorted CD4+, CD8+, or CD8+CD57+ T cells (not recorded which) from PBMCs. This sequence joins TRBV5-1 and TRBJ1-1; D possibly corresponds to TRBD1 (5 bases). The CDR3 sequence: CASSSDVDSEAFF. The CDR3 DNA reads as TGCGCCAGCAGCTCGGACGTAGACAGTGAAGCTTTCTTT.